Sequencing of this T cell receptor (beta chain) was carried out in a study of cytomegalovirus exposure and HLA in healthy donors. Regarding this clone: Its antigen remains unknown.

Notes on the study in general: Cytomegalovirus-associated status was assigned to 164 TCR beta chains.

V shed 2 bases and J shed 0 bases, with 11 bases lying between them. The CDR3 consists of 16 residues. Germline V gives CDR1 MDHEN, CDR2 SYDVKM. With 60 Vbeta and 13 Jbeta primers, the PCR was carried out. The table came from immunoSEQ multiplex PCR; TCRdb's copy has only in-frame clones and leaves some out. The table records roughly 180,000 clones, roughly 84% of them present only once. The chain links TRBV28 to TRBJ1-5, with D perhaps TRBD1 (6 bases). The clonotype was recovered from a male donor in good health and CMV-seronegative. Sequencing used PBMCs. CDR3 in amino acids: CASSLVQGLSNQPQHF. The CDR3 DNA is TGTGCCAGCAGTTTAGTACAGGGCCTTAGCAATCAGCCCCAGCATTTT.